This T cell receptor (beta chain) is from a study of PD-1 blockade in classical Hodgkin lymphoma. Study results and limitations: TCR diversity at baseline was reported to be reduced in newly diagnosed patients relative to healthy donors. Patients starting nivolumab less than 1 year after ASCT had lower diversity and were excluded from later analyses. Unlike CD8+ TCR diversity, which did not rise significantly by C4D1, CD4+ TCR diversity did.

Note on this clone: As yet, its antigen is unknown.

CDR3 length equals 12 residues. Germline values: CDR1 ENHRY, CDR2 SYGVKD. The trim removed 5 bases at V and 10 bases at J, leaving 4 bases unmatched. After autologous stem cell transplantation all patients relapsed, and prior brentuximab vedotin exposure differed between cohorts. Complete response, partial response or progressive disease constituted the best response categories observed. Profiled with immunoSEQ multiplex PCR; TCRdb holds only in-frame clones, not every one. The repertoire consists of approximately 27,000 clones, with 60% to 75% occurring once and the leading ten covering 20% to 30%. The source is a human donor with classical Hodgkin lymphoma. The chain links TRBV10-3 to TRBJ2-3; TRBD1 agrees at 9 bases. The starting material was peripheral blood mononuclear cells (PBMCs), obtained before the second cycle of nivolumab. The CDR3: CAISKTGGAQYF. The CDR3 nucleotides read TGTGCCATCAGTAAAACAGGGGGCGCGCAGTATTTT.